Listed below are T cell receptor beta chains from one sample, sequenced in a study of T cell repertoires in cytomegalovirus infection. TCRdb analysed the reads with MiXCR anew, one entry per CDR3 protein. The sample lists approximately 49,000 distinct CDR3 sequences; 15% to 25% were seen once. These receptors' antigens are unknown. This specimen consisted of CD8+ T cells from cultured PBMCs, obtained from culture after CMV antigen stimulation. The receptor set was obtained from a human donor in good health (CMV status not recorded). Some clones in this sample may be carry-over from other donors' samples. Both conserved end residues are part of each CDR3. D genes are given only for firm matches. Rows give clone size only sometimes, using once, few, many, or a class for an expanded clone.

>TRBV20-1|.|.|14|TRBJ2-7
TGCAGTGCTAGGGGGGCCGGGAACTCCTACGAGCAGTACTTC
CSARGAGNSYEQYF
>TRBV7-9|.|.|17|TRBJ1-3
TGTGCCAGCAGCTCCTCTACACAGGGTTACTCTGGAAACACCATATATTTT
CASSSSTQGYSGNTIYF
>TRBV7-2|TRBD2|.|17|TRBJ2-3
TGTGCCAGCAGCTTAGATGGCGGGAGGCCCTTCACAGATACGCAGTATTTT
CASSLDGGRPFTDTQYF
>TRBV7-3|TRBD1|few|18|TRBJ1-1
TGTGCCAGCAGCTTAAGGCCCTCGGGACAGGTTTCGAACACTGAAGCTTTCTTT
CASSLRPSGQVSNTEAFF
>TRBV10-3|.|few|15|TRBJ2-7
TGTGCCATCAGTGACCCCGGGAGTACACTTCTCGAGCAGTACTTC
CAISDPGSTLLEQYF
>TRBV7-9|.|few|14|TRBJ2-2
TGTGCCAGCAGCTTAGAAGTCGTCGCCAGGGAGCTGTTTTTT
CASSLEVVARELFF
>TRBV2|.|once|16|TRBJ2-2
TGTGCCAGCATCCCCCAGGAGGCCGTTTACACCGGGGAGCTGTTTTTT
CASIPQEAVYTGELFF
>TRBV7-4|.|.|13|TRBJ2-7
TGTGCCAGCAGTCCGGGACACCTCTACGAGCAGTACTTC
CASSPGHLYEQYF
>TRBV7-2|.|few|15|TRBJ2-7
TGTGCCAGCAGCCAAGATGGCACAGCGACCTACGAGCAGTACTTC
CASSQDGTATYEQYF
>TRBV12-3/TRBV12-4|.|.|13|TRBJ2-1
TGTGCCAGCAGTTTCAGGTTAGATAATGAGCAGTTCTTC
CASSFRLDNEQFF
>TRBV5-1|TRBD1|many|18|TRBJ1-3
TGCGCCAGCAGCTTGGACCCCCGACGACAGGGATCGGGAAACACCATATATTTT
CASSLDPRRQGSGNTIYF
>TRBV6-2/TRBV6-3|.|.|14|TRBJ1-2
TGTGCCAGCAGTTACTCATCGGATCCCTATGGCTACACCTTC
CASSYSSDPYGYTF
>TRBV7-2|.|few|14|TRBJ2-3
TGTGCCAGCAGCTTATCGGGGGTCGTGGATACGCAGTATTTT
CASSLSGVVDTQYF
>TRBV7-2|TRBD2|.|14|TRBJ2-1
TGTGCCAGCAGCCGGGGGGACTCCTACAATGAGCAGTTCTTC
CASSRGDSYNEQFF
>TRBV4-1|.|few|14|TRBJ2-1
TGCGCCAGCAGCCAAGATGAGCAGTCGAATGAGCAGTTCTTC
CASSQDEQSNEQFF
>TRBV7-3|.|few|13|TRBJ1-1
TGTGCCAGCAGTTCGACAGTTTCCACTGAAGCTTTCTTT
CASSSTVSTEAFF
>TRBV5-1|TRBD2|.|11|TRBJ2-7
TGCGCCAGCAGCCCCGGGGGGGGGCAGTACTTC
CASSPGGGQYF
>TRBV11-2|.|few|18|TRBJ2-3
TGTGCCAGCAGCTTGGAGACTCGGCCGGGGGCGCTCACAGATACGCAGTATTTT
CASSLETRPGALTDTQYF
>TRBV7-2|.|.|15|TRBJ2-1
TGTGCCAGCAGCTTGTCGGCGAGAGAATACAATGAGCAGTTCTTC
CASSLSAREYNEQFF
>TRBV2|.|.|16|TRBJ2-3
TGTGCCAGCAGTGAATTCGCCGAAAAGGGCGCAGATACGCAGTATTTT
CASSEFAEKGADTQYF
>TRBV7-8|.|.|17|TRBJ1-2
TGTGCCAGCAGCTACTTACTCAGGACCGCGTGGGACTATGGCTACACCTTC
CASSYLLRTAWDYGYTF
>TRBV28|TRBD2|few|17|TRBJ2-5
TGTGCCAGCAGCTCCCGGTATGCTAGCGGGAGGAAAGAGACCCAGTACTTC
CASSSRYASGRKETQYF
>TRBV9|.|few|15|TRBJ2-7
TGTGCCAGCAGCGTGGGACCCCTCGGAGCCTACGAGCAGTACTTC
CASSVGPLGAYEQYF
>TRBV7-9|.|few|15|TRBJ2-1
TGTGCCAGCAGCTTTCTAGCGGGACAGGGCAATGAGCAGTTCTTC
CASSFLAGQGNEQFF
>TRBV4-1|.|medium-sized|15|TRBJ1-1
TGCGCCAGCAGCCAGGGTAACGAGGATCACACTGAAGCTTTCTTT
CASSQGNEDHTEAFF
>TRBV27|TRBD1|.|15|TRBJ2-7
TGTGCCAGCAGTGAAGAACGGACAGGAGTCTACGAGCAGTACTTC
CASSEERTGVYEQYF
>TRBV4-1|.|.|15|TRBJ1-2
TGCGCCAGCAGCCAAGAGCGGGACCTAAACTATGGCTACACCTTC
CASSQERDLNYGYTF